Each of the 26 T cell receptor beta chains below was sequenced from the same sample in a study of vaccination effects on CD4 cells after COVID-19 (dated by TCRdb to the early 2020s). These TCRs' antigens remain unknown. The library relied on the immunoSEQ multiplex PCR assay. As stored in TCRdb, this immuneACCESS dataset retains in-frame rearrangements with V and J assigned. A fraction of the clones does not appear; measured against another copy, unresolved V genes explain less than half of the discrepancy, and the remainder lacks a known reason. For this sample there are under 45,000 clones; over 75% appear just once. In total, the top ten clones hold about 3.1% of the sample. In the ViraFEST assay, PBMC were stimulated with viral peptide pools, and TCR sequencing was then used to find antigen-specific CD4+ T cell clonotypes based on their expansion. After less than 13 days of culture, CD4+ T cells were isolated with the EasySep CD4+ T cell isolation kit. Negative nucleocapsid antibody results before and after vaccination confirmed that the healthy vaccine recipients had no prior SARS-CoV-2 infection.

Here the sequenced sample was CD4+ T cells from PBMCs cultured with HCoV-NL63 spike peptides, taken before COVID-19 vaccination. The cell subset or site label of this sample denotes: HCoV-NL63 spike overlapping peptide pool stimulation. These receptors were collected from a human donor who received a COVID-19 vaccine.

This chain links TRBV7-3 with TRBJ2-1, with 10 bases fitting TRBD2. V dropped 1 base and J dropped 8; count of bases not matched to a gene: 5. This CDR3 is 15 amino acids long. Per the germline V gene, CDR1 is SGHTA and CDR2 is FQGTGA. The CDR3 sequence is CASSLKRGGTDEQFF. As DNA, the CDR3 is TGTGCCAGCAGCTTAAAGCGGGGGGGCACCGATGAGCAGTTCTTC.

V usage is TRBV18 and J usage is TRBJ1-1; maybe TRBD1 (6 bases). The V gene lost 8 bases and the J gene lost 1 base, with 11 bases spanning the gap. This CDR3 is built from 13 residues. Germline CDR1 and CDR2: KGHSH and LQKENI. CDR3 DNA: TGTGCCAGCCAAGGGACACCGAACACTGAAGCTTTCTTT. Translating gives CASQGTPNTEAFF.

The rearrangement joins TRBV9 to TRBJ2-3; the D gene could be TRBD1 or TRBD2 (5 bases each). The V gene lost 0 bases and the J gene lost 4 bases, with 24 bases spanning the gap. CDR3 size: 19 residues. The germline V gene has CDR1 SGDLS and CDR2 YYNGEE. CDR3 DNA: TGTGCCAGCAGCGTAGCGTTTAGCAAGAGCAGAGGGGTGGCAGATACGCAGTATTTT. Amino acid sequence: CASSVAFSKSRGVADTQYF.

This clone is medium-sized (0.01 to 0.1%) by share. The chain couples TRBV5-5 to TRBJ2-5, with 7 bases identical to TRBD1. Germline CDR1 and CDR2: SGHKS and YYEKEE (reference sequence). CDR3 length: 17 amino acids. Unmatched junction bases numbered 16, after V lost 1 base and J lost 7 bases. The CDR3 nucleotides are TGTGCCAGCAGCTTGACCACGACAGGGTCCGCGGCGGGGACCCAGTACTTC. Its protein is CASSLTTTGSAAGTQYF.

V usage is TRBV3-1 (or the pseudogene TRBV3-2) and J usage is TRBJ2-5; the D is unclear. Looked up from germline, CDR1 is LGHDT and CDR2 is YNNKEL (reference sequence). Trimming shortened V by 0 bases and J by 6 bases, and 8 bases separated the two germline ends. This CDR3 is built from 13 residues. The CDR3: CASSQDLRQTQYF. Written as DNA, the CDR3 is TGTGCCAGCAGCCAAGATTTGCGTCAGACCCAGTACTTC.

The chain couples TRBV6-5 to TRBJ1-2; 7 bases agree with TRBD1. The V gene end was trimmed by 7 bases and the J gene end by 8 bases; junction bases not matched to a gene: 7. The germline V gene has CDR1 MNHEY and CDR2 SVGAGI. CDR3 size: 12 residues. DNA for the CDR3: TGTGCCAGCACTAACAGGGGCGGGGGCTACACCTTC. This codes for CASTNRGGGYTF.

The V call is TRBV28, the J call TRBJ2-2; perhaps D is TRBD1 or TRBD2 (5 bases each). The CDR3 has 15 residues. Germline V lookup: CDR1 MDHEN, CDR2 SYDVKM. V was shortened by 6 bases and J by 0 bases, with 11 bases between the two germline ends. The CDR3 DNA is TGTGCCAGCAGCTCGGGGCCAGCGAACACCGGGGAGCTGTTTTTT. Protein product: CASSSGPANTGELFF.

The chain couples TRBV5-1 to TRBJ2-2; 7 bases align to TRBD1. Trimming cost V 0 bases and J 6 bases; bases outside gene matches: 11. Germline-derived CDR1 and CDR2 are SGHRS and YFSETQ. CDR3 length: 17 residues. CDR3 DNA: TGCGCCAGCAGCTTGGCCGTAGGGGGCAGGGGCCCCGGGGAGCTGTTTTTT. Amino acid sequence: CASSLAVGGRGPGELFF.

The chain combines TRBV12-2 with TRBJ1-6. TRBV12-2 is a pseudogene segment. The CDR3 extends over 16 amino acids. For the CDR3, the DNA is TGTGCAAGTCGCTTAGCTGGGTCCGAGGATAATTCACCCCTCCACTTT. This gives the protein CASRLAGSEDNSPLHF.

The CDR3 reads CASSYRQIYSNQPQHF. CDR3 bases: TGTGCCAGCAGTTACAGACAGATTTATAGCAATCAGCCCCAGCATTTT. V usage is TRBV6-2 or TRBV6-3 and J usage is TRBJ1-5; possibly TRBD1 for D (5 bases). CDR3 length: 16 amino acids. The V end lost 2 bases, the J end lost 0 bases, and 11 bases lay between the germline ends. CDR1 is MNHEY and CDR2 is SVGEGT in the germline V gene.

In this sample, this clone turned up a few times. This chain joins TRBV12-3 or TRBV12-4 and TRBJ1-1; maybe TRBD1 (6 bases). This CDR3 has 13 residues. The ends were cut back, 7 bases at V and 2 bases at J, with 11 bases in the middle. CDR3 coding DNA: TGTGCCAGCATCCTGACAGGAAACACTGAAGCTTTCTTT. Protein product: CASILTGNTEAFF.

The gene calls are TRBV2 and TRBJ2-7; tentative D call: TRBD2 (7 bases). This CDR3 contains 12 residues. V was trimmed by 8 bases and J by 2 bases, leaving 10 bases between them. Germline V CDR1 and CDR2: SNHLY, FYNNEI. This CDR3 reads CASGGGTYEQYV. In DNA, the CDR3 is TGTGCCAGCGGGGGGGGCACCTACGAGCAGTACGTC.

The chain has TRBV11-1 and TRBJ2-7; D gene ambiguous. Trimming shortened V by 1 base and J by 3 bases, and 7 bases separated the two germline ends. Germline V lookup: CDR1 SGHAT, CDR2 FQDESV (reference sequence). This CDR3 spans 13 amino acids. The CDR3 sequence is CASSLEDHYEQYV. Written as DNA, the CDR3 is TGTGCCAGCAGCTTAGAAGACCACTACGAGCAGTACGTC.

This clone was counted between two and nine times. This chain uses TRBV5-6 with TRBJ1-2; TRBD1 is a possible D gene (6 bases). The germline CDR1 and CDR2 sequences are SGHDT and YYEEEE. The ends were cut back, 4 bases at V and 4 bases at J, with 11 bases in the middle. There are 13 residues in the CDR3. The CDR3 loop reads CASSPGEAYGYTF. The CDR3 bases are TGTGCCAGCAGCCCAGGGGAGGCCTATGGCTACACCTTC.

This clone was detected a few times. The chain is built from TRBV19 and TRBJ2-1, with 10 bases aligning to TRBD2. CDR3 size: 15 residues. The germline V gene has CDR1 LNHDA and CDR2 SQIVND (reference sequence). V lost 4 bases to trimming and J lost 9 bases; unmatched junction nucleotides: 9. CDR3 residues: CASSRPGLAKSEQFF. In DNA, the CDR3 is TGTGCCAGTAGTAGACCGGGACTAGCGAAATCTGAGCAGTTCTTC.

The CDR3 DNA follows: TGTGCCAGCAGCGTAGGGGGGGAGACCCAGTACTTC. Encoded protein: CASSVGGETQYF. The chain links TRBV9 to TRBJ2-5; perhaps D is TRBD1 or TRBD2 (5 bases each). CDR1 and CDR2 from the germline V gene are SGDLS and YYNGEE. V was pared by 0 bases and J by 5 bases, with 5 bases between. There are 12 residues in the CDR3.

The chain uses TRBV4-1 and TRBJ2-3, with 9 bases matching TRBD2. CDR3 length: 17 residues. Germline CDR1 is MGHRA and CDR2 is YSYEKL. V shed 6 bases and J 3 bases; nucleotides not matched to a gene: 13. CDR3 region: CASRLSGGPSGTDTQYF. The CDR3 DNA reads as TGCGCCAGCAGACTTAGCGGGGGCCCCTCGGGGACAGATACGCAGTATTTT.

The chain employs TRBV5-5 and TRBJ1-1; no reliable D call. Trimming shortened V by 2 bases and J by 2 bases, and 7 bases separated the two germline ends. The CDR3 is made up of 13 amino acids. Germline V gene sequence: CDR1 SGHKS, CDR2 YYEKEE (reference sequence). Written as DNA, the CDR3 is TGTGCCAGCAGCTTCGGTCGAAACACTGAAGCTTTCTTT. Protein: CASSFGRNTEAFF.

DNA for the CDR3: TGCGCCAGCAGCTTGGAACGTAGTCATGAAAAACTGTTTTTT. Its protein product is CASSLERSHEKLFF. The chain joins TRBV5-1 to TRBJ1-4; the D is unclear. Germline lookup yields CDR1 SGHRS and CDR2 YFSETQ. With 0 bases removed from V and 6 bases from J, the gap between germline ends came to 9 bases. The CDR3 has 14 amino acids.

The rearrangement joins TRBV7-3 to TRBJ2-3; D remains unclear. Between the trimmed V and J ends, which lost 1 base and 0 bases, there was a span of 5 bases. CDR1 SGHTA and CDR2 FQGTGA come from the germline V gene. This CDR3 comprises 14 residues. The CDR3 sequence is CASSLSPSTDTQYF. CDR3 sequence (DNA): TGTGCCAGCAGCTTAAGTCCGAGCACAGATACGCAGTATTTT.

This chain links TRBV19 with TRBJ2-1; D possibly uses TRBD1 or TRBD2 (6 bases each). The CDR3 is 14 amino acids. Trimming removed 4 bases at V and 0 bases at J, with 7 bases between. Germline V gene sequence: CDR1 LNHDA, CDR2 SQIVND (reference sequence). Here the CDR3 reads CASSRGASYNEQFF. The CDR3 coding sequence is TGTGCCAGTAGTAGGGGGGCCTCCTACAATGAGCAGTTCTTC.

This clone was seen a single time. This sequence joins TRBV4-3 and TRBJ2-2; the match to TRBD1 covers 10 bases. With V trimmed by 4 bases and J by 0 bases, 8 bases remained unmatched. This CDR3 comprises 18 residues. Germline CDR1 reads LGHNA; CDR2 reads YSLEER. CDR3 in DNA: TGCGCCAGCAGCCGGTATATGACAGGGGGCGCGAACACCGGGGAGCTGTTTTTT. Protein product: CASSRYMTGGANTGELFF.

This clone was counted between two and nine times. The gene calls are TRBV19 and TRBJ1-4; D is possibly TRBD1 (5 bases). V dropped 4 bases and J dropped 3 bases, with 9 bases sitting between them. CDR3 size: 14 residues. Germline values: CDR1 LNHDA, CDR2 SQIVND (reference sequence). CDR3 DNA: TGTGCCAGTAGTACCACGGGGGCTAATGAAAAACTGTTTTTT. Translating it yields CASSTTGANEKLFF.

The V and J genes are TRBV3-1 (or the pseudogene TRBV3-2) and TRBJ1-1; no reliable D call. The V gene lost 3 bases and the J gene lost 0 bases, with 11 bases spanning the gap. The CDR3 contains 15 residues. The germline V gene has CDR1 LGHDT and CDR2 YNNKEL (reference sequence). The CDR3 reads CASSQSSGVNTEAFF. CDR3 DNA sequence: TGTGCCAGCAGCCAGTCGTCCGGGGTGAACACTGAAGCTTTCTTT.

The chain combines TRBV7-8 with TRBJ2-2; 9 positions agree with TRBD2. CDR3 size: 16 residues. Germline V lookup: CDR1 SGHVS, CDR2 FQNEAQ. J was trimmed by 7 bases and V by 2 bases; bases with no gene match: 8. The chain's CDR3 is CASSLKAGGPGGELFF. CDR3 sequence (DNA): TGTGCCAGCAGCTTAAAGGCGGGGGGGCCGGGCGGGGAGCTGTTTTTT.

CDR3 coding DNA: TGCGCCAGCAGCCGGGGGGGGATAGAGACCCAGTACTTC. Translation: CASSRGGIETQYF. The chain recombines TRBV5-1 with TRBJ2-5; 8 bases fit TRBD2. Germline CDR1 and CDR2: SGHRS and YFSETQ. V dropped 4 bases and J dropped 4; count of bases not matched to a gene: 3. CDR3 size: 13 residues.